Following are 29 T cell receptor beta chains from one sample sequenced in a study of cytomegalovirus exposure and HLA in healthy donors. Vbeta (60) and Jbeta (13) primers were used in the PCR. Clones were read by immunoSEQ multiplex PCR, and TCRdb kept only the in-frame ones, dropping some. The table lists fewer than 250,000 clones, over 70% of them singletons. Sequences were obtained from PBMCs. The receptors stem from a woman aged 18-29 years in good health and CMV-seronegative.

The chain combines TRBV6-5 with TRBJ2-1, with no clear D. This CDR3 spans 11 amino acids. Germline lookup yields CDR1 MNHEY and CDR2 SVGAGI. Trimming shortened V by 6 bases and J by 8 bases, and 8 bases separated the two germline ends. CDR3: CASSSLYEQFF. In DNA, the CDR3 is TGTGCCAGCAGCTCCCTTTATGAGCAGTTCTTC.

The chain uses TRBV14 and TRBJ2-3; D is possibly TRBD1 (6 bases). The V and J ends lost 0 bases and 3 bases respectively, with 16 bases between them. Germline V lookup: CDR1 SGHDN, CDR2 FVKESK. This CDR3 has 17 residues. The CDR3 region has the DNA TGTGCCAGCAGCCAAGATCAACAGGGAGTAGGGACAGATACGCAGTATTTT. Amino acid sequence: CASSQDQQGVGTDTQYF.

V gene TRBV4-1 combines with J gene TRBJ2-7; D possibly corresponds to TRBD1 (6 bases). V shed 5 bases and J shed 2 bases, with 13 bases lying between them. The germline V gene has CDR1 MGHRA and CDR2 YSYEKL. CDR3 length equals 14 residues. This chain's CDR3 is CASSYRTDAYEQYF. Written as DNA, the CDR3 is TGCGCCAGCAGCTACCGGACAGACGCCTACGAGCAGTACTTC.

On this clone: Relative to the germline gene, one junction end is altered; a read error may explain this. This CDR3 is CASSLGNGQETQYF. CDR3 DNA: TGTGCTAGCAGCTTAGGAAACGGCCAAGAGACCCAGTACTTC. The chain combines TRBV7-7 with TRBJ2-5; D is uncertain. The germline V gene has CDR1 SSHAT and CDR2 FNYEAQ (reference sequence). CDR3 length equals 14 residues.

The rearrangement joins TRBV5-4 to TRBJ1-2; D might be TRBD1 (5 bases). V lost 0 bases to trimming and J lost 2 bases, with 8 bases between them. The germline gives CDR1 SGHNT, CDR2 YYREEE (reference sequence). CDR3 length: 14 residues. CDR3 sequence (DNA): TGTGCCAGCAGCTTGGTTGACAGCAACTATGGCTACACCTTC. Translation: CASSLVDSNYGYTF.

The chain uses TRBV5-1 and TRBJ2-1, with 11 bases fitting TRBD2. The CDR3 is 18 amino acids. Unmatched junction bases numbered 10, after V lost 5 bases and J lost 0 bases. The germline CDR1 and CDR2 sequences are SGHRS and YFSETQ. CDR3 nucleotides: TGCGCCAGCAGGGGGGTGACTAGCGGGGCGCACTCCTACAATGAGCAGTTCTTC. It yields the protein CASRGVTSGAHSYNEQFF.

The chain joins TRBV5-1 to TRBJ2-1; 9 nucleotides match TRBD2. J was trimmed by 1 base and V by 4 bases; bases with no gene match: 9. Germline values: CDR1 SGHRS, CDR2 YFSETQ. This CDR3 spans 17 amino acids. CDR3 bases: TGCGCCAGCAGCCAGCGGGGGGACCACCTATCCTACAATGAGCAGTTCTTC. Encoded protein: CASSQRGDHLSYNEQFF.

V gene TRBV5-8 combines with J gene TRBJ1-6; 8 bases agree with TRBD1. Germline V gene sequence: CDR1 SGHTS, CDR2 YDEGEE. The CDR3 runs 15 residues. Trimming removed 1 base from V and 7 bases from J; junction bases left unmatched: 4. This CDR3 is CASSLWTGRNSPLHF. CDR3 DNA: TGTGCCAGCAGCTTGTGGACAGGGCGGAATTCACCCCTCCACTTT.

The V and J genes are TRBV10-2 and TRBJ1-1; 7 bases line up with TRBD1. The ends lost 5 bases at V and 2 bases at J; junction bases unmatched: 11. The CDR3 totals 16 residues. The germline V gene encodes CDR1 WSHSY and CDR2 SAAADI. The CDR3 DNA is TGCGCCAGCAGTTACGGACAGGAGCTAAGAAACACTGAAGCTTTCTTT. Its translation is CASSYGQELRNTEAFF.

This clone showed up just once. This chain uses TRBV4-1 with TRBJ2-7, with no clear D. The CDR3 totals 15 residues. Germline CDR1 reads MGHRA; CDR2 reads YSYEKL. V lost 0 bases and J lost 0, with 9 bases in between. CDR3 sequence reads: CASSQDQASSYEQYF. CDR3 nucleotides: TGCGCCAGCAGCCAAGATCAAGCTAGCTCCTACGAGCAGTACTTC.

The J gene is TRBJ2-7, the V gene TRBV30, with D tentatively TRBD1 (6 bases). The V gene lost 1 base and the J gene lost 3 bases, with 7 bases spanning the gap. The CDR3 runs 12 residues. CDR1 is GTSNPN and CDR2 is SVGIG in the germline V gene (reference sequence). The chain's CDR3 is CAWSAQGYEQYF. In DNA form, the CDR3 reads TGTGCCTGGAGTGCACAGGGCTACGAGCAGTACTTC.

This chain uses TRBV2 with TRBJ1-2; D uncertain. CDR1 and CDR2 from the germline V gene are SNHLY and FYNNEI. The V and J ends lost 2 bases and 7 bases respectively, with 5 bases between them. The CDR3 is 11 residues long. In nucleotides, the CDR3 is TGTGCCAGCAGTGAACGGTTTGGCTACACCTTC. Translated, it gives CASSERFGYTF.

The chain combines TRBV7-3 with TRBJ2-1; unclear D gene. Per germline, CDR1 SGHTA and CDR2 FQGTGA. The CDR3 covers 12 residues. The germline V and J ends were trimmed by 3 bases and 9 bases, with 9 bases remaining between them. CDR3 DNA: TGTGCCAGCAGCTTGCATCTAGGTGAGCAGTTCTTC. This translates into CASSLHLGEQFF.

The V gene is TRBV6-5, the J gene TRBJ2-7, with 7 nucleotides matching TRBD1. J lost 12 bases, V lost 0 bases, and 14 bases had no gene match. This CDR3 contains 15 residues. CDR1 and CDR2 (germline): MNHEY, SVGAGI. The CDR3 DNA is TGTGCCAGCAGTTACTCGACAGGGCCGGGGAATGATCGGTACTTC. Amino acids: CASSYSTGPGNDRYF.

This clone was seen once. CDR3 region: CASSLSGGGAPSGANVLTF. The CDR3 DNA follows: TGTGCCAGCAGCTTGTCCGGGGGGGGCGCACCGTCTGGGGCCAACGTCCTGACTTTC. V is TRBV5-6 and J is TRBJ2-6, with TRBD2 matching 8 bases. This CDR3 contains 19 residues. The germline gives CDR1 SGHDT, CDR2 YYEEEE. V gave up 1 base and J gave up 1 base; unmatched junction bases: 10. The complete variable domain, with remaining parts taken from reference TRBV5-6 and TRBJ2-6, reads DAGVTQSPTHLIKTRGQQVTLRCSPKSGHDTVSWYQQALGQGPQFIFQYYEEEERQRGNFPDRFSGHQFPNYSSELNVNALLLGDSALYLCASSLSGGGAPSGANVLTFGAGSRLTVL.

This chain links TRBV11-2 with TRBJ2-1; TRBD1 aligns across 7 bases. Trimming took 5 bases from V and 7 from J; bases not matched to a gene: 5. The CDR3 runs 13 residues. Germline assignment: CDR1 SGHAT and CDR2 FQNNGV. This CDR3 is CASSLRGLNEQFF. The CDR3 DNA reads as TGTGCCAGCAGCCTAAGGGGGCTTAATGAGCAGTTCTTC.

The chain couples TRBV19 to TRBJ2-1; D not resolved. This CDR3 is 16 amino acids long. Germline assignment: CDR1 LNHDA and CDR2 SQIVND (reference sequence). The ends were cut back, 0 bases at V and 3 bases at J, with 12 bases in the middle. The CDR3 loop is CASSIDGRDFYNEQFF. In DNA form, the CDR3 reads TGTGCCAGTAGTATAGACGGCAGAGACTTCTACAATGAGCAGTTCTTC.

CDR3 coding DNA: TGTGCCAGCAGCGGGACAGAGTACTATGGCTACACCTTC. Amino acids: CASSGTEYYGYTF. The chain recombines TRBV9 with TRBJ1-2; a weak D match, TRBD1 (6 bases). The CDR3 has 13 amino acids. The germline CDR1 and CDR2 sequences are SGDLS and YYNGEE. The V end lost 3 bases, the J end lost 3 bases, and 9 bases lay between the germline ends.

The V gene is TRBV10-1, the J gene TRBJ2-1, with D unresolved. V was pared by 10 bases and J by 0 bases, with 10 bases between. In germline, CDR1 is WNHNN, CDR2 SYGVQD (reference sequence). The CDR3 length is 13 residues. The CDR3 is CATSASSYNEQFF. In DNA form, the CDR3 reads TGCGCCACGAGCGCCAGCTCCTACAATGAGCAGTTCTTC.

The V call is TRBV7-3, the J call TRBJ2-4; the D is unclear. Germline V CDR1 and CDR2: SGHTA, FQGTGA. V was trimmed by 3 bases and J by 1 base, leaving 7 bases between them. This CDR3 is 14 amino acids long. Here the CDR3 DNA reads TGTGCCAGCAGCTTTCCTAGGGCCAAAAACATTCAGTACTTC. It codes for CASSFPRAKNIQYF. Supplemented by reference TRBV7-3 and TRBJ2-4, the full variable domain reads GAGVSQTPSNKVTEKGKYVELRCDPISGHTALYWYRQSLGQGPEFLIYFQGTGAADDSGLPNDRFFAVRPEGSVSTLKIQRTERGDSAVYLCASSFPRAKNIQYFGAGTRLSVL.

The V gene is TRBV4-1, the J gene TRBJ2-7, with D perhaps matching TRBD2 (5 bases). Germline CDR1 and CDR2: MGHRA and YSYEKL. The CDR3 runs 15 residues. Trimming removed 0 bases at V and 1 base at J, with 10 bases between. The CDR3 spells CASSQDWRVSYEQYF. The CDR3 DNA follows: TGCGCCAGCAGCCAAGATTGGCGGGTATCCTACGAGCAGTACTTC.

The rearrangement links TRBV6-1 to TRBJ1-6; D uncertain. The ends were cut back, 6 bases at V and 11 bases at J, with 17 bases in the middle. The CDR3 length is 14 residues. The V gene's germline CDR1 is MNHNS and CDR2 SASEGT. CDR3 protein: CASSSDGRRPPLHF. CDR3 nucleotides: TGTGCCAGCAGCTCCGACGGCAGGAGGCCACCCCTCCACTTT.

The CDR3 sequence: CASKNQGGKETQYF. The CDR3 DNA reads as TGTGCCAGCAAAAACCAGGGTGGAAAAGAGACCCAGTACTTC. This sequence joins TRBV13 and TRBJ2-5; tentative D call: TRBD1 (5 bases). Germline V CDR1 and CDR2: PRHDT, FYEKMQ (reference sequence). The germline V and J ends were trimmed by 7 bases and 3 bases, with 15 bases remaining between them. This CDR3 contains 14 residues.

This clone appeared once. This chain joins TRBV5-8 and TRBJ1-5; D not resolved. The CDR3 runs to 17 residues. The V and J ends lost 0 bases and 2 bases respectively, with 15 bases between them. The germline gives CDR1 SGHTS, CDR2 YDEGEE. CDR3 coding DNA: TGTGCCAGCAGCTTGGCCCCCCAGTTTCGGGGCAATCAGCCCCAGCATTTT. As protein: CASSLAPQFRGNQPQHF.

The V and J genes are TRBV7-8 and TRBJ1-1; D unclear. Trimming shortened V by 5 bases and J by 1 base, and 14 bases separated the two germline ends. The CDR3 spans 15 residues. Germline lookup yields CDR1 SGHVS and CDR2 FQNEAQ. The CDR3 here is CASSATRRENTEAFF. The DNA of the CDR3 is TGTGCCAGCAGCGCAACCCGAAGAGAGAACACTGAAGCTTTCTTT.

The chain is built from TRBV7-2 and TRBJ1-6; 8 bases are shared with TRBD1. The CDR3 extends over 15 amino acids. Germline V gene data show CDR1 as SGHTA and CDR2 as FQGNSA. V shed 5 bases, J shed 7 bases, and the junction held 7 bases outside the gene matches. CDR3 sequence: CASSTWTGLNSPLHF. DNA of the CDR3: TGTGCCAGCAGCACCTGGACAGGGTTGAATTCACCCCTCCACTTT.

The chain uses TRBV7-9 and TRBJ1-1; D possibly corresponds to TRBD1 (6 bases). Trimming shortened V by 5 bases and J by 1 base, and 11 bases separated the two germline ends. The CDR3 extends over 14 amino acids. The V gene's germline CDR1 is SEHNR and CDR2 FQNEAQ (reference sequence). In nucleotides, the CDR3 is TGTGCCAGCAGCCGGACAGAGACGAACACTGAAGCTTTCTTT. Encoded protein: CASSRTETNTEAFF.

The rearrangement uses TRBV2 and TRBJ1-5; D uncertain. CDR1 is SNHLY and CDR2 is FYNNEI in the germline V gene. V shed 5 bases and J shed 0 bases, with 5 bases lying between them. The CDR3 runs to 13 residues. CDR3 bases: TGTGCCAGCAGTCAGGATAGCAATCAGCCCCAGCATTTT. Translation: CASSQDSNQPQHF. Looking up the rest from reference TRBV2 and TRBJ1-5 gives the full variable domain: EPEVTQTPSHQVTQMGQEVILRCVPISNHLYFYWYRQILGQKVEFLVSFYNNEISEKSEIFDDQFSVERPDGSNFTLKIRSTKLEDSAMYFCASSQDSNQPQHFGDGTRLSIL.

In this sample, this clone turned up once. CDR3 residues: CASSLEAGLSYEQYF. The CDR3 coding sequence is TGTGCCAGCAGCTTAGAAGCGGGGCTCTCCTACGAGCAGTACTTC. The gene calls are TRBV7-2 and TRBJ2-7; 7 bases align to TRBD2. CDR1 and CDR2 (germline): SGHTA, FQGNSA. V was clipped by 1 base and J by 0 bases; unmatched bases: 3. CDR3 length: 15 amino acids.